This T cell receptor beta chain is from a study of control samples from healthy donors and cancer patients. Sequencing was performed with immunoSEQ multiplex PCR; in TCRdb, only in-frame clones are kept and a portion is missing. The table includes about 150,000 clones, about 94% detected once. This CDR3 region has 17 residues. Germline CDR1 is MNHNY and CDR2 is SVGAGI (reference sequence). J gave up 2 bases and V 5 bases, and 15 bases lay outside the gene matches. Sequencing used blood. The chain joins TRBV6-6 to TRBJ2-7; 7 bases fit TRBD2. The TCR originated in a man aged 40-49 years in good health. Written as DNA, the CDR3 is TGTGCCAGCAGTCGGCGGGGAGGGGATGGTACAGCCTACGAGCAGTACTTC. Residues: CASSRRGGDGTAYEQYF.